The next 18 T cell receptor beta chains were all read from a single sample in a study of T-cell reconstitution after alpha-beta-depleted transplantation in children. The study's findings and limits: Hyperexpanded clones declined; after one year, newly produced T cells mostly supplied diversity.

Unique molecular identifiers featured in how the TCRbeta library was prepared. MiXCR, applied by TCRdb to the PCR reads, yields one record per CDR3 protein. The sample has about 290,000 distinct CDR3 sequences, 6% to 10% seen once. No antigen has been assigned to these receptors. Specimen: peripheral blood, collected 360 days after TCRalphabeta/CD19-depleted stem cell transplant. Source of these receptors: a female patient under 10 years old who had a stem cell transplant for Fanconi anemia, so the T cells may come from the graft donor.

This clonotype has a handful of counts. The gene calls are TRBV18 and TRBJ1-2; TRBD1 aligns across 7 bases. The CDR3 covers 16 residues. Looked up from germline, CDR1 is KGHSH and CDR2 is LQKENI. J lost 4 bases, V lost 6 bases, and 14 bases had no gene match. Here the CDR3 DNA reads TGTGCCAGCTCGCCAGGAGGGACAGCCAACAGCTATGGCTACACCTTC. Its protein is CASSPGGTANSYGYTF.

This clonotype was counted at least ten times. The chain joins TRBV3-1 to TRBJ2-2; D is uncertain. The length of the CDR3 is 12 residues. V lost 7 bases and J lost 8, with 11 bases in between. In germline, CDR1 is LGHDT, CDR2 YNNKEL (reference sequence). CDR3: CASTPGLGELFF. The CDR3 DNA follows: TGTGCCAGCACCCCAGGTCTGGGGGAGCTGTTTTTT.

The V call is TRBV4-1, the J call TRBJ1-1; D gene unclear. Germline V gene lookup returns CDR1 MGHRA and CDR2 YSYEKL. The CDR3 runs to 16 residues. The V end was cut by 3 bases, the J end by 4 bases, with 18 bases between. The CDR3 spells CASSHGASRRGTEAFF. The CDR3 DNA sequence: TGCGCCAGCAGCCATGGAGCCTCCAGGAGAGGCACTGAAGCTTTCTTT.

In the case of this clonotype: At one end the junction does not follow the germline gene, possibly because of a read error. This rearrangement joins TRBV25-1 to TRBJ1-1; TRBD1 is a possible D gene (5 bases). Germline CDR1 is MGHDK and CDR2 is SYGVNS. This CDR3 comprises 14 residues. The DNA for the CDR3 is TGTGCCAGCTGTGATTCCCAGGGAGGCACTGAAGCTTTCTTT. Amino acids: CASCDSQGGTEAFF.

The chain combines TRBV27 with TRBJ2-1; TRBD2 aligns across 7 bases. The CDR3 runs 14 residues. V lost 5 bases and J lost 4; bases outside the gene matches: 5. The germline CDR1 and CDR2 sequences are MNHEY and SMNVEV (reference sequence). The CDR3 DNA reads TGTGCCAGCAGTAGTCAACTAGCGTACAATGAGCAGTTCTTC. Its protein product is CASSSQLAYNEQFF.

This clonotype came up a few times. The chain carries TRBV7-2 and TRBJ1-6; the D gene is possibly TRBD1 (5 bases). The CDR3 loop spans 16 amino acids. In germline, CDR1 is SGHTA, CDR2 FQGNSA. The ends were cut back, 2 bases at V and 7 bases at J, with 15 bases in the middle. As DNA, the CDR3 is TGTGCCAGCAGCTTACCCTCGGGCAGGGTGAATTCACCCCTCCACTTT. Its protein is CASSLPSGRVNSPLHF.

The chain combines TRBV27 with TRBJ1-2, with unresolved D. This CDR3 region has 14 residues. Trimming pared 3 bases from V and 0 bases from J, leaving 8 bases between. Germline assignment: CDR1 MNHEY and CDR2 SMNVEV (reference sequence). Here the CDR3 reads CASSFGRANYGYTF. The CDR3 DNA reads TGTGCCAGCAGTTTCGGACGGGCTAACTATGGCTACACCTTC.

This clonotype has a count of ten or more. V is TRBV20-1 and J is TRBJ2-1; D might be TRBD1 or TRBD2, each matching 5 bases. CDR3 length: 15 residues. V lost 0 bases, J lost 4 bases, and 13 bases lay in between. CDR1 and CDR2 (germline): DFQATT, SNEGSKA (reference sequence). The CDR3 sequence: CSAREPGRGYNEQFF. CDR3 nucleotide sequence: TGCAGTGCTAGAGAACCGGGACGAGGGTACAATGAGCAGTTCTTC.

This clonotype has a handful of counts. V usage is TRBV24-1 and J usage is TRBJ1-5, with no clear D. Germline V gives CDR1 KGHDR, CDR2 SFDVKD. This CDR3 spans 12 amino acids. V lost 3 bases, J lost 5 bases, and 4 bases lay in between. The CDR3: CATSDPDQPQHF. The CDR3 DNA reads TGTGCCACCAGTGATCCCGATCAGCCCCAGCATTTT.

Only a few counts were recorded for this clonotype. The chain employs TRBV28 and TRBJ2-1; TRBD1 or TRBD2 may be the D gene (5 bases each). Germline V lookup: CDR1 MDHEN, CDR2 SYDVKM. This CDR3 has 15 residues. Deletions cut 3 bases from V and 9 bases from J, with 18 bases between. CDR3 sequence reads: CASSFDPGGSGEQFF. The CDR3, as DNA: TGTGCCAGCAGTTTCGACCCTGGGGGAAGTGGTGAGCAGTTCTTC.

This clonotype has ten or more counts. J is TRBJ2-3 and V is TRBV28, with 13 nucleotides matching TRBD2. After removal of 6 bases from V and 0 bases from J, the junction contained 6 bases not matched to a gene. The CDR3 has 17 amino acids. The germline V gene has CDR1 MDHEN and CDR2 SYDVKM. The CDR3 DNA sequence: TGTGCCAGCAGCCAGGGACTAGCGGGGCTTAGCACAGATACGCAGTATTTT. It translates to CASSQGLAGLSTDTQYF. The full variable domain, completed using reference TRBV28 and TRBJ2-3, is DVKVTQSSRYLVKRTGEKVFLECVQDMDHENMFWYRQDPGLGLRLIYFSYDVKMKEKGDIPEGYSVSREKKERFSLILESASTNQTSMYLCASSQGLAGLSTDTQYFGPGTRLTVL.

In this sample, this clonotype turned up a few times. This rearrangement joins TRBV6-6 to TRBJ1-5; TRBD1 might be the D (5 bases). Germline-derived CDR1 and CDR2 are MNHNY and SVGAGI (reference sequence). CDR3 size: 13 residues. Trimming took 5 bases from V and 6 from J, leaving 11 bases between them. The CDR3 here is CASSPRGVQPQHF. Written as DNA, the CDR3 is TGTGCCAGCAGTCCCCGGGGGGTTCAGCCCCAGCATTTT.

This clonotype was observed at least ten times. The chain recombines TRBV12-3 or TRBV12-4 with TRBJ2-5, with 7 bases aligning to TRBD2. The CDR3 has 15 amino acids. The ends lost 4 bases at V and 3 bases at J; junction bases unmatched: 8. The CDR3 loop is CASSSLGGGKETQYF. CDR3 in DNA: TGTGCCAGCAGTTCGTTGGGGGGGGGAAAAGAGACCCAGTACTTC.

This clonotype came up a few times. The chain couples TRBV5-1 to TRBJ1-2, with D uncertain. The CDR3 sequence is 17 residues long. V was cut by 1 base and J by 2 bases, with 18 bases left in between. Germline V gene sequence: CDR1 SGHRS, CDR2 YFSETQ. This chain's CDR3 is CASSLIESGQDNYGYTF. The CDR3, as DNA: TGCGCCAGCAGCTTGATTGAGAGCGGCCAGGACAACTATGGCTACACCTTC. Full variable domain (rest looked up from reference TRBV5-1 and TRBJ1-2): KAGVTQTPRYLIKTRGQQVTLSCSPISGHRSVSWYQQTPGQGLQFLFEYFSETQRNKGNFPGRFSGRQFSNSRSEMNVSTLELGDSALYLCASSLIESGQDNYGYTFGSGTRLTVV.

This clonotype was seen ten or more times. The chain uses TRBV3-1 and TRBJ2-7; D is uncertain. The length of the CDR3 is 12 residues. Germline CDR1 LGHDT, CDR2 YNNKEL (reference sequence). V was cut by 1 base and J by 3 bases, with 4 bases left in between. DNA for the CDR3: TGTGCCAGCAGCCAAGTTCGCTACGAGCAGTACTTC. Translation gives CASSQVRYEQYF.

This clonotype was detected ten times or more. V gene TRBV15 combines with J gene TRBJ2-1, with D unclear. The V gene's germline CDR1 is LNHNV and CDR2 YYDKDF (reference sequence). V was cut by 1 base and J by 0 bases, with 4 bases left in between. The CDR3 has 14 residues. CDR3 DNA: TGTGCCACCAGCAGAGGCGTCTCCTACAATGAGCAGTTCTTC. This sequence encodes CATSRGVSYNEQFF.

This clonotype came up many times. The V gene is TRBV19, the J gene TRBJ2-5; 9 nucleotides line up with TRBD1. The length of the CDR3 is 14 residues. Germline CDR1 LNHDA, CDR2 SQIVND (reference sequence). The trim removed 5 bases at V and 3 bases at J, leaving 4 bases unmatched. CDR3 amino acids: CASSPWTGEETQYF. In nucleotides, the CDR3 is TGTGCCAGTAGTCCCTGGACAGGGGAAGAGACCCAGTACTTC.

This clonotype was counted many times. The chain is built from TRBV29-1 and TRBJ1-3; D is uncertain. This CDR3 has 13 amino acids. V gave up 3 bases and J gave up 4 bases, with 10 bases separating them. CDR1 is SQVTM and CDR2 is ANQGSEA in the germline V gene. The CDR3 DNA follows: TGCAGCGTTGAGCCTGATAACGGAAACACCATATATTTT. Translating gives CSVEPDNGNTIYF.